The rows below give T cell receptor beta chains drawn from one sample of a study of CD4 T cell repertoires in COVID-19. Clones were sequenced by immunoSEQ multiplex PCR, and TCRdb holds only the in-frame ones, with some missing. The sample includes about 75,000 clones, about four fifths of them seen just once. Here the sequenced sample was CD4+ T cells from peripheral blood, taken after recovery from COVID-19. Receptor source: a human donor who had COVID-19. The conserved cysteine and the conserved F or W are not part of the CDR3 here. Fields, in order: V gene, J gene, CDR3 protein.

V: TRBV5-1; J: TRBJ1-1; CDR3: ASSLDGMNTEAF
V: TRBV5-1; J: TRBJ1-2; CDR3: ASSWDSQGTNYGYT
V: TRBV7-2; J: TRBJ2-1; CDR3: ASSLMVVQGEQF
V: TRBV29-1; J: TRBJ2-1; CDR3: SAEGLGNEQF
V: TRBV28; J: TRBJ1-4; CDR3: ASSKTGVIANEKLF
V: TRBV11-2; J: TRBJ1-5; CDR3: ASSSDRGNQPQH
V: TRBV7-2; J: TRBJ2-6; CDR3: ASSFQGGSPGANVLT
V: TRBV28; J: TRBJ2-1; CDR3: ASSLSTSGSLNEQF
V: TRBV28; J: TRBJ1-2; CDR3: ASRPSTGFYGYT
V: TRBV28; J: TRBJ2-1; CDR3: ASSFQGSSYNEQF
V: TRBV11-1; J: TRBJ2-2; CDR3: ASSLLGENTGELF
V: TRBV19; J: TRBJ1-5; CDR3: ASSMDSGGQPQH
V: TRBV10-3; J: TRBJ1-1; CDR3: AISESREAAF
V: TRBV25-1; J: TRBJ1-2; CDR3: ASSGTDQKYT
V: TRBV7-2; J: TRBJ1-2; CDR3: ASSLAGGADGYT
V: TRBV4-2; J: TRBJ2-3; CDR3: ASSPGGLAGLVGDTQY
V: TRBV6-4; J: TRBJ1-4; CDR3: ASGSGAGREKLF
V: TRBV6-5; J: TRBJ2-7; CDR3: ASNLAGSYEQY
V: TRBV10-2; J: TRBJ1-1; CDR3: ATWDRGLTEAF
V: TRBV5-6; J: TRBJ2-1; CDR3: ASTFLLPSGGDNEQF
V: TRBV28; J: TRBJ2-1; CDR3: ASSSGGSNSYNEQF
V: TRBV11-3; J: TRBJ1-1; CDR3: ASSLGPGTEAF
V: TRBV15; J: TRBJ2-2; CDR3: ATSKTGTSGMNTGELF
V: TRBV5-1; J: TRBJ1-2; CDR3: ASSLSGQANYGYT
V: TRBV6-9; J: TRBJ2-7; CDR3: ASSYSRGEIYEQY
V: TRBV14; J: TRBJ2-1; CDR3: ASSQTPRGGFPYNEQF
V: TRBV27; J: TRBJ1-2; CDR3: ASSLRGFGNGYT